This is a list of T cell receptor beta chains from one sample in a study of Ad26.COV2.S vaccination and SARS-CoV-2 variants. The data were produced by immunoSEQ multiplex PCR, yet TCRdb's version contains in-frame clones alone and is incomplete. The table records around 500,000 clones, approximately 90% of them present only once. Source: peripheral blood, taken in a trial of Ad26.COV2.S vaccine versus placebo. The receptors here all came from a person between 18 and 65 years old who received the Ad26.COV2.S COVID-19 vaccine or a placebo. The CDR3 runs from the conserved cysteine through the conserved F or W. D genes are given only for firm matches.

d_call	v_call	j_call	cdr3_aa	cdr3_nt
-	TRBV30	TRBJ2-4	CAWSATGAIQYF	TGTGCCTGGAGCGCCACTGGAGCCATTCAGTACTTC
TRBD1	TRBV6-5	TRBJ2-7	CAISSGGQGAVEQYF	TGTGCCATTTCGTCCGGCGGACAGGGGGCTGTAGAGCAGTACTTC
-	TRBV7-9	TRBJ1-2	CASSSDGRTLPGYGYTF	TGTGCCAGCAGCTCGGACGGAAGAACCCTGCCTGGCTATGGCTACACCTTC
TRBD2	TRBV5-4	TRBJ2-7	CASSLAAGGISYEQYF	TGTGCCAGCAGCTTGGCGGCGGGGGGGATCTCCTACGAGCAGTACTTC
TRBD2	TRBV7-2	TRBJ2-1	CASSSSGGAFEQFF	TGTGCCAGCAGCTCCAGCGGGGGGGCATTTGAGCAGTTCTTC
-	TRBV7-9	TRBJ1-5	CASSLGGNSNQPQHF	TGTGCCAGCAGCTTAGGGGGAAATAGCAATCAGCCCCAGCATTTT
TRBD2	TRBV19	TRBJ2-3	CASKSGGSTQYF	TGTGCCAGTAAGTCCGGGGGGAGTACGCAGTATTTT
TRBD2	TRBV7-3	TRBJ2-3	CASSKLAGFADTQYF	TGTGCCAGCAGCAAACTAGCGGGCTTCGCAGATACGCAGTATTTT
-	TRBV18	TRBJ2-1	CASSARFTLDTYNEQFF	TGTGCCAGCTCAGCCCGGTTCACCTTGGACACATACAATGAGCAGTTCTTC
-	TRBV7-2	TRBJ1-2	CASSLKLLRQGGGYTF	TGTGCCAGCAGCCTCAAACTCCTGCGGCAGGGTGGCGGCTACACCTTC
-	TRBV13	TRBJ2-7	CASSLGRDEQYF	TGTGCCAGCAGCTTAGGGAGGGACGAGCAGTACTTC
-	TRBV15	TRBJ2-2	CATSRDVGGYDTGELFF	TGTGCCACCAGCAGAGATGTTGGGGGGTATGACACCGGGGAGCTGTTTTTT
-	TRBV4-2	TRBJ2-5	CASSLQDEYQETQYF	TGTGCCAGCAGCCTTCAGGACGAGTACCAAGAGACCCAGTACTTC
TRBD1	TRBV5-5	TRBJ2-2	CASSSPGQGAVISGELFF	TGTGCCAGCAGCTCCCCGGGACAGGGGGCGGTCATCAGCGGGGAGCTGTTTTTT
TRBD1	TRBV5-4	TRBJ1-3	CASSLTGAGNTIYF	TGTGCCAGCAGCTTGACAGGGGCAGGAAACACCATATATTTT